This T cell receptor beta chain was sequenced for a study of cytomegalovirus exposure and HLA in healthy donors. This clone has a handful of counts. Its antigen is currently unknown. No DNA is shown, since the ends of the CDR3 on it are uncertain; the CDR3 is the one TCRdb lists. Per the germline V gene, CDR1 is SEHNR and CDR2 is FQNEAQ (reference sequence). The CDR3 is made up of 13 amino acids, end residues included. Study-level findings and limits: Immune exposure information comprised only CMV serostatus.

A multiplex PCR was run with 60 Vbeta primers and 13 Jbeta primers. The protocol was immunoSEQ multiplex PCR, while the TCRdb copy is restricted to in-frame clones and leaves out a portion. The sample consists of about 160,000 clones, 79% of them appearing once. This rearrangement joins TRBV7-9 to TRBJ2-5; the D call of TRBD2 is as the table states it, not checked on the DNA. This TCR derives from a man in his fifties in good health and CMV-seropositive. The material sequenced was PBMCs. The CDR3 sequence: CASSLVGLGSGYF.